Below, 21 T cell receptor beta chains from the same sample are listed, as sequenced in a study of blood T cell repertoires in COVID-19. Using immunoSEQ multiplex PCR, the repertoire was profiled, and TCRdb retains in-frame clones only, with some absent. The sample lists approximately 260,000 clones, over 80% occurring once. The material sequenced was peripheral blood. The origin of the receptors is a woman in her sixties or seventies with COVID-19, enrolled during active disease.

This clone was observed once. The genes are TRBV5-5 and TRBJ2-1; 9 positions match TRBD2. This CDR3 spans 15 amino acids. Germline-derived CDR1 and CDR2 are SGHKS and YYEKEE (reference sequence). With 0 bases clipped from V and 9 bases from J, the junction kept 7 bases outside the gene matches. CDR3 sequence (DNA): TGTGCCAGCAGCTTGGATAGCGGGAGTAGCGGTGAGCAGTTCTTC. It encodes CASSLDSGSSGEQFF. The full variable domain, its missing parts supplied by reference TRBV5-5 and TRBJ2-1, is DAGVTQSPTHLIKTRGQQVTLRCSPISGHKSVSWYQQVLGQGPQFIFQYYEKEERGRGNFPDRFSARQFPNYSSELNVNALLLGDSALYLCASSLDSGSSGEQFFGPGTRLTVL.

The chain links TRBV11-3 to TRBJ2-1, with 9 bases lining up with TRBD2. In germline, CDR1 is SGHNT, CDR2 YENEEA. Trimming at V came to 2 bases and at J to 8 bases, leaving 7 bases not matched to a gene. This CDR3 region has 15 residues. The CDR3 DNA sequence: TGTGCCAGCAGCTTATATGGTAGCGGGAGCCATGAGCAGTTCTTC. It codes for CASSLYGSGSHEQFF.

This chain uses TRBV5-5 with TRBJ2-7; 9 positions match TRBD2. V lost 3 bases, J lost 6 bases, and 10 bases stayed unmatched. The CDR3 sequence is 15 residues long. From germline, CDR1 is SGHKS and CDR2 YYEKEE (reference sequence). The CDR3 reads CASSSIISGSGEQYF. CDR3 in DNA: TGTGCCAGCAGCTCAATCATTAGCGGGAGTGGCGAGCAGTACTTC.

The V and J genes are TRBV9 and TRBJ1-6, with a possible D match to TRBD1 (5 bases). V dropped 3 bases and J dropped 0 bases, with 13 bases sitting between them. This CDR3 region has 17 residues. Germline V CDR1 and CDR2: SGDLS, YYNGEE. In DNA, the CDR3 is TGTGCCAGCAGCGAGGGACGGGGGAGCTCCTATAATTCACCCCTCCACTTT. Amino acid sequence: CASSEGRGSSYNSPLHF.

The rearrangement links TRBV5-1 to TRBJ2-1; D is ambiguous. This CDR3 region has 13 residues. V gave up 4 bases and J gave up 6 bases, with 11 bases separating them. Germline-derived CDR1 and CDR2 are SGHRS and YFSETQ. DNA for the CDR3: TGCGCCAGCAGCCTTTTTACGGGCAATGAGCAGTTCTTC. Protein sequence: CASSLFTGNEQFF.

The gene calls are TRBV5-1 and TRBJ2-5; 11 bases agree with TRBD2. Germline V gene sequence: CDR1 SGHRS, CDR2 YFSETQ. CDR3 length equals 16 residues. V shed 6 bases and J 2 bases; nucleotides not matched to a gene: 9. The CDR3 loop is CASKEGLAARQETQYF. CDR3 in DNA: TGCGCCAGCAAAGAGGGACTAGCGGCGAGACAAGAGACCCAGTACTTC.

The CDR3 spells CASSLKREVGYEQFF. In DNA form, the CDR3 reads TGTGCCAGCAGTTTGAAGCGGGAGGTAGGGTATGAGCAGTTCTTC. This rearrangement joins TRBV6-2 or TRBV6-3 to TRBJ2-1; TRBD2 matches 9 bases. The ends lost 4 bases at V and 8 bases at J; junction bases unmatched: 9. From germline, CDR1 is MNHEY and CDR2 SVGEGT. CDR3 length: 15 amino acids.

V usage is TRBV5-4 and J usage is TRBJ2-2; no definite D call. From germline, CDR1 is SGHNT and CDR2 YYREEE (reference sequence). CDR3 size: 15 residues. Deletions cut 0 bases from V and 2 bases from J, with 8 bases between. CDR3 loop: CASSLVASNTGELFF. The CDR3 DNA reads as TGTGCCAGCAGCTTGGTAGCCAGCAACACCGGGGAGCTGTTTTTT.

The chain links TRBV5-4 to TRBJ2-1; TRBD2 matches at 10 bases. The J segment lost 1 base and the V segment lost 4 bases, leaving 2 bases of the junction unmatched. Germline V gene sequence: CDR1 SGHNT, CDR2 YYREEE (reference sequence). The CDR3 is 15 residues long. In nucleotides, the CDR3 is TGTGCCAGCAGCCAGGGACTAGCGTCCTACAATGAGCAGTTCTTC. This codes for CASSQGLASYNEQFF.

The chain joins TRBV5-8 to TRBJ2-1, with TRBD1 matching 7 bases. This CDR3 spans 14 amino acids. V trimming: 5 bases; J trimming: 5 bases; junction bases outside the gene matches: 7. CDR1 and CDR2 (germline): SGHTS, YDEGEE. The DNA of the CDR3 is TGTGCCAGCAGAAGACAGGGCGTACACAATGAGCAGTTCTTC. Protein sequence: CASRRQGVHNEQFF.

CDR3 loop: CASSRYEQYF. CDR3 in DNA: TGTGCCAGCAGTCGGTACGAGCAGTACTTC. The rearrangement joins TRBV28 to TRBJ2-7; D is uncertain. Germline V lookup: CDR1 MDHEN, CDR2 SYDVKM. CDR3 size: 10 residues. The V end lost 5 bases, the J end lost 4 bases, and 3 bases lay between the germline ends.

The rearrangement links TRBV25-1 to TRBJ1-1, with TRBD1 identical over 8 bases. Germline V gene sequence: CDR1 MGHDK, CDR2 SYGVNS. CDR3 length equals 15 residues. The J segment lost 0 bases and the V segment lost 8 bases, leaving 8 bases of the junction unmatched. The CDR3 reads CASGVNRGLNTEAFF. CDR3 nucleotide sequence: TGTGCCAGCGGGGTTAACAGGGGGTTGAACACTGAAGCTTTCTTT.

This clone was detected only once. CDR3 region: CASSSMLAGNNNEQFF. CDR3 coding DNA: TGTGCCAGCAGCTCCATGTTAGCGGGGAATAACAATGAGCAGTTCTTC. This sequence joins TRBV11-3 and TRBJ2-1; 8 bases are a match to TRBD2. CDR3 size: 16 residues. The germline V gene encodes CDR1 SGHNT and CDR2 YENEEA. V lost 4 bases to trimming and J lost 5 bases; unmatched junction nucleotides: 10.

The chain is built from TRBV28 and TRBJ1-5; 9 bases agree with TRBD1. Germline CDR1 MDHEN, CDR2 SYDVKM. Trimming removed 8 bases from V and 2 bases from J; junction bases left unmatched: 4. The CDR3 spans 14 residues. CDR3 DNA: TGTGCCAGCGTCACAGGGGGCGGCAATCAGCCCCAGCATTTT. This codes for CASVTGGGNQPQHF.

The count of this clone is one. V usage is TRBV12-3 or TRBV12-4 and J usage is TRBJ1-1, with D hard to call. V was cut by 3 bases and J by 3 bases, with 8 bases left in between. CDR3 size: 13 residues. The CDR3 DNA is TGTGCCAGCAGTTTGTCCGTATACACTGAAGCTTTCTTT. This translates into CASSLSVYTEAFF.

This chain uses TRBV10-1 with TRBJ2-7; 8 bases agree with TRBD2. The CDR3 sequence is 13 residues long. CDR1 and CDR2 (germline): WNHNN, SYGVQD (reference sequence). V was pared by 5 bases and J by 5 bases, with 5 bases of the junction left unmatched. CDR3 sequence: CASSSGRLDEQYF. DNA of the CDR3: TGCGCCAGCAGTAGCGGGAGATTGGACGAGCAGTACTTC.

This rearrangement joins TRBV5-4 to TRBJ2-1, with D tentatively TRBD1 (5 bases). This CDR3 has 15 residues. CDR1 is SGHNT and CDR2 is YYREEE in the germline V gene (reference sequence). V gave up 0 bases and J gave up 1 base, with 8 bases separating them. DNA of the CDR3: TGTGCCAGCAGCTTGGAAGGGGCTTCCTACAATGAGCAGTTCTTC. Its protein is CASSLEGASYNEQFF.

V gene TRBV15 combines with J gene TRBJ2-5; tentatively, D is TRBD2 (5 bases). With 0 bases removed from V and 4 bases from J, the gap between germline ends came to 15 bases. The CDR3 totals 16 residues. In germline, CDR1 is LNHNV, CDR2 YYDKDF (reference sequence). This CDR3 is CATSRERWERGETQYF. CDR3 coding DNA: TGTGCCACCAGCAGAGAAAGGTGGGAGAGAGGAGAGACCCAGTACTTC.

The chain employs TRBV28 and TRBJ2-1; D may be TRBD2 (6 bases). The ends were cut back, 2 bases at V and 4 bases at J, with 12 bases in the middle. The CDR3 contains 15 residues. The germline gives CDR1 MDHEN, CDR2 SYDVKM. In DNA form, the CDR3 reads TGTGCCAGCAGTTTACAAGCGGGTCCATACAATGAGCAGTTCTTC. Its translation is CASSLQAGPYNEQFF.

V gene TRBV19 combines with J gene TRBJ2-2; 12 bases are a match to TRBD2. J lost 10 bases, V lost 5 bases, and 8 bases had no gene match. The CDR3 runs to 15 residues. Germline-derived CDR1 and CDR2 are LNHDA and SQIVND (reference sequence). CDR3 nucleotide sequence: TGTGCCAGTAGTCCTGGACTAGCGGGACACCCGGAGCTGTTTTTT. Translated, it gives CASSPGLAGHPELFF.

This rearrangement joins TRBV6-2 or TRBV6-3 to TRBJ1-2; 8 positions agree with TRBD1. There are 15 residues in the CDR3. With V trimmed by 4 bases and J by 5 bases, 9 bases remained unmatched. Germline CDR1 and CDR2: MNHEY and SVGEGT. The chain's CDR3 is CASSSDRGYNYGYTF. CDR3 coding DNA: TGTGCCAGCAGTTCCGACAGGGGATACAATTATGGCTACACCTTC.